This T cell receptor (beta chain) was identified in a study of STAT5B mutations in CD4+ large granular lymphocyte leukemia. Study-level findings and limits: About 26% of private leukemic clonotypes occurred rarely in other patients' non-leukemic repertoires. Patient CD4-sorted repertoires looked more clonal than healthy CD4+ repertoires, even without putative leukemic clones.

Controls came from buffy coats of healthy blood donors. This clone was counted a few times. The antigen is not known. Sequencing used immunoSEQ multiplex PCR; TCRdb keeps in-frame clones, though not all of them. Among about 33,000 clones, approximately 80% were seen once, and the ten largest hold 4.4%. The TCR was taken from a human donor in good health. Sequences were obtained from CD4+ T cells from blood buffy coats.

CDR3 protein: CASGRTGVYGYTF. In nucleotides, the CDR3 is TGTGCCAGCGGCCGGACAGGGGTTTATGGCTACACCTTC. The chain recombines TRBV6-5 with TRBJ1-2, with 9 bases matching TRBD1. The CDR3 sequence is 13 residues long. V shed 8 bases, J shed 5 bases, and the junction held 6 bases outside the gene matches. Germline V gene sequence: CDR1 MNHEY, CDR2 SVGAGI.